A single sample gave rise to the 5 T cell receptor beta chains below, sequenced in a study of T cell responses to AZD1222 COVID-19 vaccine. Profiled with immunoSEQ multiplex PCR; TCRdb holds only in-frame clones, not every one. The sample shows about 110,000 clones, about 86% of them seen only once. The specimen comprised peripheral blood, sampled on day 0 of AZD1222 vaccination. The receptors derive from an adult in good health.

This clone has a handful of counts. The V call is TRBV5-6, the J call TRBJ1-5; the D gene is possibly TRBD1 (6 bases). Between the trimmed V and J ends, which lost 4 bases and 5 bases, there was a span of 16 bases. The CDR3 sequence is 15 residues long. The V gene's germline CDR1 is SGHDT and CDR2 YYEEEE. The CDR3 region is CASSRQGWGHQPQHF. The CDR3 nucleotides read TGTGCCAGCAGCCGCCAGGGGTGGGGACATCAGCCCCAGCATTTT.

This chain connects TRBV5-1 to TRBJ1-5; D call uncertain. Germline V gene sequence: CDR1 SGHRS, CDR2 YFSETQ. The ends were cut back, 0 bases at V and 3 bases at J, with 7 bases in the middle. The CDR3 has 14 residues. CDR3 sequence: CASSLESLNQPQHF. The CDR3 nucleotides are TGCGCCAGCAGCTTGGAGTCTCTCAATCAGCCCCAGCATTTT.

The chain carries TRBV6-6 and TRBJ1-3, with 7 nucleotides matching TRBD1. CDR1 MNHNY and CDR2 SVGAGI come from the germline V gene (reference sequence). V trimming: 6 bases; J trimming: 0 bases; junction bases outside the gene matches: 20. The CDR3 runs to 20 residues. CDR3 nucleotides: TGTGCCAGCAGCCCCGGGGGGGGCAGGGGGAAACTACACTCTGGAAACACCATATATTTT. Translation gives CASSPGGGRGKLHSGNTIYF.

This clone was recorded a few times. V gene TRBV30 combines with J gene TRBJ2-3; no reliable D call. Germline-derived CDR1 and CDR2 are GTSNPN and SVGIG (reference sequence). The CDR3 spans 10 residues. V lost 4 bases to trimming and J lost 6 bases, with 5 bases between them. The CDR3 spells CAWMGDTQYF. As DNA, the CDR3 is TGTGCCTGGATGGGGGATACGCAGTATTTT.

This clone was observed a single time. This chain uses TRBV5-1 with TRBJ1-6; the D gene is possibly TRBD1 (6 bases). Trimming shortened V by 5 bases and J by 8 bases, and 20 bases separated the two germline ends. The V gene's germline CDR1 is SGHRS and CDR2 YFSETQ. There are 16 residues in the CDR3. DNA of the CDR3: TGCGCCAGCAGTCCACAAGGGGGTGCCGATTATTCACCCCTCCACTTT. This codes for CASSPQGGADYSPLHF.